Below are 31 T cell receptor beta chains sequenced from a single sample in a study of metastatic and nonmetastatic thyroid tumors. TCRdb re-analyzed the PCR reads through MiXCR. This table has about 40,000 clones, 28% appearing once. Every patient was untreated before thyroid surgery. The sample taken for sequencing was blood. These receptors all come from a male donor with papillary thyroid cancer or a benign thyroid nodule (not recorded which). Some clones in this sample may be carry-over from other donors' samples.

This clone was counted at least ten times. The chain is built from TRBV2 and TRBJ1-6, with D unresolved. V was cut by 0 bases and J by 7 bases, with 7 bases left in between. Germline V lookup: CDR1 SNHLY, CDR2 FYNNEI. The CDR3 covers 14 residues. The CDR3 loop reads CASSEATTNSPLHF. The CDR3 coding sequence is TGTGCCAGCAGTGAAGCGACAACGAATTCACCCCTCCACTTT.

The rearrangement links TRBV11-2 to TRBJ1-5; no firm D call. The V gene's germline CDR1 is SGHAT and CDR2 FQNNGV. CDR3 size: 13 residues. V dropped 5 bases and J dropped 6 bases, with 11 bases sitting between them. The CDR3: CASSDNVGQPQHF. The CDR3, as DNA: TGTGCCAGCAGCGACAACGTGGGTCAGCCCCAGCATTTT.

This clone was picked up many times. The rearrangement joins TRBV2 to TRBJ2-5, with unresolved D. This CDR3 contains 12 residues. V lost 3 bases to trimming and J lost 6 bases, with 8 bases between them. Germline-derived CDR1 and CDR2 are SNHLY and FYNNEI. This CDR3 reads CASSDSGKTQYF. The CDR3 nucleotides are TGTGCCAGCAGTGATTCCGGAAAGACCCAGTACTTC. The full variable domain, its missing parts supplied by reference TRBV2 and TRBJ2-5, is EPEVTQTPSHQVTQMGQEVILRCVPISNHLYFYWYRQILGQKVEFLVSFYNNEISEKSEIFDDQFSVERPDGSNFTLKIRSTKLEDSAMYFCASSDSGKTQYFGPGTRLLVL.

Only a few counts were recorded for this clone. The chain recombines TRBV7-2 with TRBJ2-1; the match to TRBD2 covers 13 bases. Germline loops: CDR1 SGHTA, CDR2 FQGNSA. The CDR3 totals 16 residues. V lost 1 base and J lost 9; bases outside the gene matches: 6. The CDR3 reads CASSLGGLAGRGEQFF. The CDR3 DNA is TGTGCCAGCAGCTTAGGGGGACTAGCGGGGAGGGGTGAGCAGTTCTTC.

This clone occurred many times. J is TRBJ1-5 and V is TRBV18; D call uncertain. The CDR3 sequence is 14 residues long. The V gene's germline CDR1 is KGHSH and CDR2 LQKENI. Trimming left V 3 bases short and J 5 bases short, with 11 bases between. The DNA for the CDR3 is TGTGCCAGCTCACCCATTTACGGGGATCAGCCCCAGCATTTT. This translates into CASSPIYGDQPQHF.

In this sample, this clone turned up many times. This chain connects TRBV5-4 to TRBJ2-5, with TRBD2 matching over 7 bases. The germline V gene has CDR1 SGHNT and CDR2 YYREEE (reference sequence). J lost 0 bases, V lost 4 bases, and 6 bases had no gene match. CDR3 size: 15 residues. CDR3 sequence reads: CASSRARGDQETQYF. CDR3 coding DNA: TGTGCCAGCAGCCGTGCCCGGGGGGACCAAGAGACCCAGTACTTC.

This clone was detected ten times or more. This chain connects TRBV6-1 to TRBJ1-6; D remains ambiguous. The ends were cut back, 4 bases at V and 8 bases at J, with 12 bases in the middle. Germline V gene sequence: CDR1 MNHNS, CDR2 SASEGT. CDR3 length: 14 amino acids. CDR3 in amino acids: CASSVGPWDSPLHF. The CDR3 nucleotides read TGTGCCAGCAGTGTAGGGCCCTGGGATTCACCCCTCCACTTT.

The rearrangement joins TRBV28 to TRBJ1-2; a weak D match, TRBD1 (6 bases). The germline gives CDR1 MDHEN, CDR2 SYDVKM. This CDR3 is 12 amino acids long. Trimming took off 5 bases at V and 7 bases at J, with 11 bases between the two ends. CDR3 bases: TGTGCCAGCAGTATACAGGGTGTTGGCTACACCTTC. This codes for CASSIQGVGYTF.

The chain uses TRBV4-2 and TRBJ2-5, with 9 positions matching TRBD2. Germline lookup yields CDR1 LGHNA and CDR2 YNFKEQ. The V gene end was trimmed by 0 bases and the J gene end by 8 bases; junction bases not matched to a gene: 13. The CDR3 sequence is 17 residues long. Here the CDR3 reads CASSQDGTSWGADTQYF. CDR3 sequence (DNA): TGTGCCAGCAGCCAAGATGGGACTAGCTGGGGGGCAGATACCCAGTACTTC.

As to this clone: At one end, the junction sequence differs from germline, possibly due to a read error. V and J are TRBV5-1 and TRBJ2-2; perhaps TRBD1 as D (6 bases). Germline loops: CDR1 SGHRS, CDR2 YFSETQ. This CDR3 has 16 amino acids. CDR3 loop: CARSLPVTGSTGELFF. CDR3 in DNA: TGCGCCCGCAGCTTACCCGTTACAGGGTCCACCGGGGAGCTGTTTTTT.

This clone showed up many times. The chain combines TRBV4-1 with TRBJ2-3, with a possible D match to TRBD2 (6 bases). The CDR3 has 17 residues. The germline V and J ends were trimmed by 1 base and 2 bases, with 16 bases remaining between them. CDR1 and CDR2 from the germline V gene are MGHRA and YSYEKL. CDR3 nucleotides: TGCGCCAGCAGCCAAGGTTTTCTAGCGAAGATCACAGATACGCAGTATTTT. Translating gives CASSQGFLAKITDTQYF.

The chain couples TRBV2 to TRBJ2-1, with D unclear. In germline, CDR1 is SNHLY, CDR2 FYNNEI. The V gene lost 6 bases and the J gene lost 9 bases, with 12 bases spanning the gap. The CDR3 sequence is 12 residues long. The CDR3 sequence is CASRSDMPEQFF. The CDR3 DNA is TGTGCCAGCAGATCCGACATGCCTGAGCAGTTCTTC.

This clone was recorded a few times. The chain combines TRBV6-1 with TRBJ2-7; the D gene is possibly TRBD2 (6 bases). The CDR3 totals 12 residues. The germline V gene encodes CDR1 MNHNS and CDR2 SASEGT. Trimming pared 7 bases from V and 7 bases from J, leaving 14 bases between. CDR3 nucleotides: TGTGCCAGCATACACGGGGGATGTGAGCAGTACTTC. Translated: CASIHGGCEQYF.

The chain has TRBV5-1 and TRBJ2-7, with TRBD2 identical over 8 bases. The length of the CDR3 is 15 residues. V trimming: 2 bases; J trimming: 5 bases; junction bases outside the gene matches: 9. The germline gives CDR1 SGHRS, CDR2 YFSETQ. This CDR3 is CASSFPVGGGDEQYF. In DNA form, the CDR3 reads TGCGCCAGCAGCTTCCCGGTCGGGGGGGGCGACGAGCAGTACTTC.

This chain connects TRBV19 to TRBJ1-1, with D hard to call. The germline CDR1 and CDR2 sequences are LNHDA and SQIVND (reference sequence). V shed 1 base and J shed 4 bases, with 4 bases lying between them. This CDR3 is built from 12 residues. CDR3 DNA sequence: TGTGCCAGTAGTATAGGGGCCACTGAAGCTTTCTTT. Translation: CASSIGATEAFF.

This clone was observed a few times. The CDR3 does not close with the conserved phenylalanine or tryptophan, likely indicating a read error. V is TRBV27 and J is TRBJ1-5; D unresolved. Germline CDR1 reads MNHEY; CDR2 reads SMNVEV (reference sequence). CDR3 length equals 13 residues. The ends were cut back, 5 bases at V and 8 bases at J, with 13 bases in the middle. DNA for the CDR3: TGTGCCAGCAGTACCGGGTGCAGTGAGCCCCAGCATCTT. Protein sequence: CASSTGCSEPQHL.

This clone was recorded only once. The rearrangement uses TRBV30 and TRBJ1-5, with TRBD1 matching over 9 bases. J lost 2 bases, V lost 0 bases, and 5 bases had no gene match. The CDR3 spans 16 residues. CDR1 is GTSNPN, CDR2 SVGIG, per germline (reference sequence). CDR3 loop: CAWSVSTGGGNQPQHF. CDR3 sequence (DNA): TGTGCCTGGAGTGTGTCAACAGGGGGCGGCAATCAGCCCCAGCATTTT.

The chain carries TRBV20-1 and TRBJ2-3; 8 positions match TRBD2. This CDR3 has 15 amino acids. V dropped 4 bases and J dropped 6; count of bases not matched to a gene: 12. Germline V gene data show CDR1 as DFQATT and CDR2 as SNEGSKA (reference sequence). DNA of the CDR3: TGCAGTGCTACGCTACTAGCGGTGGAATGGGATACGCAGTATTTT. Its protein product is CSATLLAVEWDTQYF.

The chain links TRBV28 to TRBJ1-2, with 9 bases lining up with TRBD1. V was pared by 3 bases and J by 2 bases, with 7 bases of the junction left unmatched. Looked up from germline, CDR1 is MDHEN and CDR2 is SYDVKM. CDR3 length equals 16 residues. The CDR3 sequence is CASSFLGQGWNYGYTF. CDR3 DNA sequence: TGTGCCAGCAGTTTTCTAGGACAGGGGTGGAACTATGGCTACACCTTC.

There are many counts of this clone. This sequence may be a read error, since a much larger clone differs from it by one base. Other DNA sequences in this specimen translate into the identical CDR3. This chain connects TRBV5-1 to TRBJ1-1; 7 nucleotides agree with TRBD1. Trimming removed 4 bases from V and 6 bases from J; junction bases left unmatched: 12. The length of the CDR3 is 15 residues. Germline CDR1 SGHRS, CDR2 YFSETQ. The CDR3 sequence: CASSDTTGFNAEAFF. CDR3 in DNA: TGCGCCAGCAGCGACACGACAGGGTTTAACGCTGAAGCTTTCTTT.

The chain uses TRBV7-2 and TRBJ2-5, with D unclear. Per the germline V gene, CDR1 is SGHTA and CDR2 is FQGNSA. Trimming took off 5 bases at V and 4 bases at J, with 17 bases between the two ends. This CDR3 is 15 amino acids long. This CDR3 is CASSLRPGGVETQYF. DNA of the CDR3: TGTGCCAGCAGCCTACGCCCGGGTGGGGTAGAGACCCAGTACTTC.

This clone occurred many times. The sample carries other DNA sequences with the same CDR3. This chain uses TRBV20-1 with TRBJ2-6; D tentatively fits TRBD1 or TRBD2 (5 bases each). The germline V gene encodes CDR1 DFQATT and CDR2 SNEGSKA (reference sequence). V lost 0 bases to trimming and J lost 0 bases, with 9 bases between them. The CDR3 is 16 residues long. This CDR3 is CSARDHGGSGANVLTF. The CDR3 DNA sequence: TGCAGTGCTAGAGATCATGGGGGCTCTGGGGCCAACGTCCTGACTTTC.

At least ten counts were recorded for this clone. The rearrangement links TRBV6-1 to TRBJ1-4; D is possibly TRBD1 (6 bases). Trimming pared 6 bases from V and 0 bases from J, leaving 8 bases between. This CDR3 spans 14 amino acids. Germline V CDR1 and CDR2: MNHNS, SASEGT. CDR3 DNA sequence: TGTGCCAGCAGACAGGGAGCAACTAATGAAAAACTGTTTTTT. It translates to CASRQGATNEKLFF.

This sequence joins TRBV5-1 and TRBJ2-1; D is possibly TRBD1 or TRBD2 (5 bases each). The CDR3 contains 14 residues. The V gene's germline CDR1 is SGHRS and CDR2 YFSETQ. With 4 bases removed from V and 7 bases from J, the gap between germline ends came to 15 bases. The CDR3 loop reads CASSIGTSRNEQFF. DNA for the CDR3: TGCGCCAGCAGCATCGGGACCTCTCGGAATGAGCAGTTCTTC.

This clone was found many times. The CDR3 DNA reads as TGTGCCAGTAGTACCGTCGGGACAAAATATCAGCCCCAGCATTTT. This translates into CASSTVGTKYQPQHF. The chain carries TRBV19 and TRBJ1-5, with a weak D call TRBD1 (6 bases). Germline CDR1 LNHDA, CDR2 SQIVND (reference sequence). Trimming cost V 4 bases and J 5 bases, with 15 bases left between them. This CDR3 is 15 amino acids long.

V is TRBV19 and J is TRBJ2-3; D is perhaps TRBD2 (5 bases). With 4 bases removed from V and 5 bases from J, the gap between germline ends came to 10 bases. Germline V gene lookup returns CDR1 LNHDA and CDR2 SQIVND (reference sequence). The CDR3 extends over 13 amino acids. The DNA of the CDR3 is TGTGCCAGTAGTACCGGGATGGGAGATACGCAGTATTTT. This gives the protein CASSTGMGDTQYF.

This chain joins TRBV5-1 and TRBJ1-1; 7 bases map to TRBD1. This CDR3 has 16 amino acids. The trim removed 4 bases at V and 0 bases at J, leaving 9 bases unmatched. Germline assignment: CDR1 SGHRS and CDR2 YFSETQ. The CDR3 loop is CASSRTGRNLNTEAFF. The DNA of the CDR3 is TGCGCCAGCAGCCGGACAGGACGAAACTTGAACACTGAAGCTTTCTTT.

This chain connects TRBV20-1 to TRBJ2-3, with 7 bases fitting TRBD1. This CDR3 spans 14 amino acids. CDR1 and CDR2 from the germline V gene are DFQATT and SNEGSKA (reference sequence). V trimming: 2 bases; J trimming: 7 bases; junction bases outside the gene matches: 9. The CDR3 protein is CSARQQGSGHTQYF. The CDR3 DNA is TGCAGTGCTAGACAACAGGGGTCTGGGCATACGCAGTATTTT.

In its sample, this clone was seen many times. V usage is TRBV5-1 and J usage is TRBJ2-2; TRBD1 matches at 8 bases. Germline V gene sequence: CDR1 SGHRS, CDR2 YFSETQ. The CDR3 loop spans 16 amino acids. Trimming removed 7 bases from V and 3 bases from J; junction bases left unmatched: 11. The CDR3 nucleotides read TGCGCCAGCTATACCGGACAGGGTGTGGACACCGGGGAGCTGTTTTTT. Protein sequence: CASYTGQGVDTGELFF. Using reference TRBV5-1 and TRBJ2-2 for the parts outside the CDR3, the full variable domain is KAGVTQTPRYLIKTRGQQVTLSCSPISGHRSVSWYQQTPGQGLQFLFEYFSETQRNKGNFPGRFSGRQFSNSRSEMNVSTLELGDSALYLCASYTGQGVDTGELFFGEGSRLTVL.

This clone occurred many times. V usage is TRBV11-2 and J usage is TRBJ1-2; D not resolved. CDR1 SGHAT and CDR2 FQNNGV come from the germline V gene. V was trimmed by 0 bases and J by 8 bases, leaving 10 bases between them. The CDR3 covers 13 residues. CDR3 coding DNA: TGTGCCAGCAGCTTAGATCCCCAACGCGGCTACACCTTC. Translating gives CASSLDPQRGYTF.

The V call is TRBV19, the J call TRBJ2-2; possibly TRBD2 for D (6 bases). Looked up from germline, CDR1 is LNHDA and CDR2 is SQIVND (reference sequence). This CDR3 has 14 amino acids. The V and J ends lost 10 bases and 1 base respectively, with 13 bases between them. Here the CDR3 reads CAIHGGRNTGELFF. CDR3 in DNA: TGTGCCATCCATGGAGGGAGGAACACCGGGGAGCTGTTTTTT. Based on the CDR3 plus reference TRBV19 and TRBJ2-2, the full variable domain is DGGITQSPKYLFRKEGQNVTLSCEQNLNHDAMYWYRQDPGQGLRLIYYSQIVNDFQKGDIAEGYSVSREKKESFPLTVTSAQKNPTAFYLCAIHGGRNTGELFFGEGSRLTVL.